This T cell receptor beta chain is drawn from a study of T cells in tuberculosis. Study-wide background: Within 7 days of starting treatment, or before, PBMC were stored. Study findings and constraints: Smaller distances to GMM-specific TCRs suggested their expansion in active tuberculosis. Cases with active tuberculosis were adults, while controls were adolescents.

TCRdb keeps only in-frame clones here, not all; method: immunoSEQ multiplex PCR. In the table there are about 33,000 clones, about 90% of which are singletons. The time point is: new active TB diagnosis, blood taken before or within 7 days of starting treatment. HIV-seronegative South African adults aged 18 years or older had newly diagnosed active tuberculosis. The V gene's germline CDR1 is MGHRA and CDR2 YSYEKL. The CDR3 covers 14 residues. Trimming removed 5 bases from V and 1 base from J, with 6 bases in between. As concerns this clone: Its antigen is as yet unknown.

Source: PBMCs, taken at tuberculosis diagnosis. V and J are TRBV4-1 and TRBJ2-6; a possible D gene is TRBD1 (6 bases). This TCR was sampled from an adult with tuberculosis. In DNA form, the CDR3 reads TGCGCCAGCAGCACAGGGTCTGGGGCCAACGTCCTGACTTTC. It yields the protein CASSTGSGANVLTF.